This T cell receptor (beta chain) was identified during a study of neurological immune-mediated disorders. This clonotype was observed at least ten times. What it binds is unknown. Findings and limits, study-wide: Across subjects, no CDR3 amino acid sequence appeared in expanded clones of more than one subject, a finding that suggested private repertoires in all groups. A possible signature appeared as one related-CDR3 cluster, in which phylogenetic grouping placed the repertoires of 18 of 34 multiple sclerosis patients.

5'RACE generated cDNA with 10-nucleotide random UMIs. In TCRdb, the 5' RACE reads were re-called with MiXCR into one record per CDR3 protein. The table shows about 46,000 distinct CDR3 sequences, with roughly 2% occurring only once. Sequencing was carried out using PBMCs. The receptor comes from a woman aged 40 to 50 with multiple sclerosis.

CDR3 region: CASRTTGTGLPYGYTF. For the CDR3, the DNA is TGTGCCAGCAGGACGACCGGGACAGGGTTGCCCTATGGCTACACCTTC. The rearrangement joins TRBV5-6 to TRBJ1-2; TRBD1 agrees at 9 bases. Germline assignment: CDR1 SGHDT and CDR2 YYEEEE. After removal of 5 bases from V and 4 bases from J, the junction contained 12 bases not matched to a gene. There are 16 residues in the CDR3.